The 14 T cell receptor beta chains given below trace back to one sample, sequenced in a study of siplizumab effects on memory and regulatory T cells (dated by TCRdb to about 2019). Libraries were prepared through the immunoSEQ multiplex PCR assay. TCRdb carries this immuneACCESS record with in-frame sequences only. Its versions omit some clonotypes, under half of them owing to an unresolved V gene in the studies checked, with the rest unexplained. The sample data list 100,000 or so clones, and about 94% of these were observed just once. The ten largest account for 1.1% of the sample. The sequenced material came from CD4+ T cells sorted from blood. Every receptor here comes from a human donor in good health.

In regard to this clone: At one of its ends the junction is not consistent with the germline gene, which may arise from a read error. J is TRBJ2-7 and V is TRBV7-8, with D maybe TRBD1 (6 bases). This CDR3 comprises 13 residues. Germline V lookup: CDR1 SGHVS, CDR2 FQNEAQ. The chain's CDR3 is CASSLKERTEGVF. For the CDR3, the DNA is TGTGCCAGCAGCCTAAAAGAAAGGACAGAAGGGGTATTC.

The J gene is TRBJ2-7, the V gene TRBV27; TRBD1 or TRBD2 may be the D gene (5 bases each). V lost 2 bases and J lost 4, with 15 bases in between. CDR1 MNHEY and CDR2 SMNVEV come from the germline V gene (reference sequence). This CDR3 contains 15 residues. The CDR3 DNA follows: TGTGCCAGCAGTTTAGGGACGGCGGTCGTTTACGAGCAGTACTTC. As protein: CASSLGTAVVYEQYF.

V is TRBV6-1 and J is TRBJ2-7; TRBD2 might be the D (6 bases). Germline V gene data show CDR1 as MNHNS and CDR2 as SASEGT. This CDR3 has 14 amino acids. V was clipped by 7 bases and J by 4 bases, with 17 bases between them. This chain's CDR3 is CASIIGGLTYEQYF. CDR3 DNA: TGTGCCAGCATCATCGGGGGACTTACGTACGAGCAGTACTTC.

The V gene is TRBV6-4, the J gene TRBJ2-3; the D gene could be TRBD1 or TRBD2 (5 bases each). The CDR3 contains 14 residues. The V gene lost 9 bases and the J gene lost 0 bases, with 13 bases spanning the gap. Germline V gives CDR1 MRHNA, CDR2 SNTAGT. The CDR3 nucleotides read TGTGCCAGTTCCCGGGACGGCAGCACAGATACGCAGTATTTT. Translation: CASSRDGSTDTQYF.

The chain carries TRBV28 and TRBJ2-2; 10 nucleotides line up with TRBD1. The trim removed 4 bases at V and 1 base at J, leaving 3 bases unmatched. Germline CDR1 is MDHEN and CDR2 is SYDVKM. The CDR3 length is 16 residues. CDR3 bases: TGTGCCAGCAGTTCCGACAGGGGGCAGAACACCGGGGAGCTGTTTTTT. As protein: CASSSDRGQNTGELFF.

The chain carries TRBV2 and TRBJ2-1; 9 nucleotides align to TRBD1. The germline V gene has CDR1 SNHLY and CDR2 FYNNEI. The length of the CDR3 is 17 residues. The V gene end was trimmed by 3 bases and the J gene end by 1 base; junction bases not matched to a gene: 7. CDR3 sequence: CASSDTGGGGSYNEQFF. CDR3 in DNA: TGTGCCAGCAGTGATACAGGGGGCGGAGGGTCCTACAATGAGCAGTTCTTC.

The chain uses TRBV10-3 and TRBJ2-7; 12 positions match TRBD2. Trimming cost V 9 bases and J 1 base; bases outside gene matches: 1. The germline gives CDR1 ENHRY, CDR2 SYGVKD. The CDR3 sequence is 13 residues long. CDR3 residues: CAIGTSGSYEQYF. The CDR3 coding sequence is TGTGCCATAGGGACTAGCGGGTCCTACGAGCAGTACTTC.

This chain uses TRBV7-8 with TRBJ2-7; D gene ambiguous. The CDR3 is 14 amino acids. Germline values: CDR1 SGHVS, CDR2 FQNEAQ. V dropped 5 bases and J dropped 3 bases, with 14 bases sitting between them. CDR3 loop: CASSRTGLNYEQYF. The CDR3 DNA is TGTGCCAGCAGCCGTACCGGGCTGAACTACGAGCAGTACTTC.

The sample holds a few counts of this clone. The J gene is TRBJ1-1, the V gene TRBV6-5; D may be TRBD1 (6 bases). Germline V gives CDR1 MNHEY, CDR2 SVGAGI. The germline V and J ends were trimmed by 5 bases and 1 base, with 14 bases remaining between them. This CDR3 is 15 amino acids long. The DNA for the CDR3 is TGTGCCAGCAGTCCCGATTGGGGGCCGAACACTGAAGCTTTCTTT. Translation gives CASSPDWGPNTEAFF.

This clone came up once. The chain carries TRBV10-1 and TRBJ2-5; 7 nucleotides agree with TRBD1. After removal of 4 bases from V and 2 bases from J, the junction contained 4 bases not matched to a gene. The CDR3 extends over 14 amino acids. Germline assignment: CDR1 WNHNN and CDR2 SYGVQD (reference sequence). CDR3 sequence: CASSGPGQQETQYF. The CDR3 nucleotides are TGCGCCAGCAGTGGTCCGGGACAGCAAGAGACCCAGTACTTC.

This chain joins TRBV19 and TRBJ2-7; no reliable D call. The V gene lost 5 bases and the J gene lost 2 bases, with 10 bases spanning the gap. There are 13 residues in the CDR3. Germline V CDR1 and CDR2: LNHDA, SQIVND (reference sequence). In nucleotides, the CDR3 is TGTGCCAGTAGTGTTTCAACCACCTACGAGCAGTACTTC. Translation: CASSVSTTYEQYF.

V usage is TRBV18 and J usage is TRBJ2-2; TRBD1 is a possible D gene (6 bases). Germline V lookup: CDR1 KGHSH, CDR2 LQKENI. The CDR3 consists of 16 residues. Trimming took off 3 bases at V and 0 bases at J, with 11 bases between the two ends. CDR3: CASSPLPGANTGELFF. The CDR3 coding sequence is TGTGCCAGCTCACCGCTGCCAGGGGCGAACACCGGGGAGCTGTTTTTT. Complete variable domain (other parts from reference TRBV18 and TRBJ2-2): NAGVMQNPRHLVRRRGQEARLRCSPMKGHSHVYWYRQLPEEGLKFMVYLQKENIIDESGMPKERFSAEFPKEGPSILRIQQVVRGDSAAYFCASSPLPGANTGELFFGEGSRLTVL.

The rearrangement links TRBV29-1 to TRBJ1-5; 8 bases agree with TRBD1. In germline, CDR1 is SQVTM, CDR2 ANQGSEA. This CDR3 has 12 amino acids. After removal of 4 bases from V and 4 bases from J, the junction contained 0 bases not matched to a gene. In DNA form, the CDR3 reads TGCAGCGTTGGGACAGGGAATCAGCCCCAGCATTTT. This encodes CSVGTGNQPQHF. Looking up the rest from reference TRBV29-1 and TRBJ1-5 gives the full variable domain: SAVISQKPSRDICQRGTSLTIQCQVDSQVTMMFWYRQQPGQSLTLIATANQGSEATYESGFVIDKFPISRPNLTFSTLTVSNMSPEDSSIYLCSVGTGNQPQHFGDGTRLSIL.

The V gene is TRBV5-6, the J gene TRBJ2-5; D is unclear. Germline CDR1 and CDR2: SGHDT and YYEEEE. This CDR3 comprises 11 residues. Trimming removed 2 bases from V and 10 bases from J, with 9 bases in between. CDR3 DNA: TGTGCCAGCAGCTTTTTTGGCGACCAGTACTTC. Protein: CASSFFGDQYF.